The 30 T cell receptor beta chains reported below all come from one sample, sequenced in a study of cytomegalovirus exposure and HLA in healthy donors. Use of 60 Vbeta and 13 Jbeta primers characterized the PCR. The method was immunoSEQ multiplex PCR; TCRdb's version includes in-frame clones alone and lacks a portion of them. The table has about 140,000 clones, 75% to 80% seen once. Source material: PBMCs. These receptors originate from a female donor in good health and CMV-seronegative.

This clone was seen a handful of times. The V gene is TRBV5-6, the J gene TRBJ1-1; 8 bases map to TRBD1. CDR3 size: 13 residues. Trimming took 4 bases from V and 8 from J; bases not matched to a gene: 7. Looked up from germline, CDR1 is SGHDT and CDR2 is YYEEEE. In DNA form, the CDR3 reads TGTGCCAGCAGCCCGGACAGGGAAAGAGAAGCTTTCTTT. Translating it yields CASSPDREREAFF.

The chain uses TRBV10-3 and TRBJ1-1; 8 bases agree with TRBD1. Germline CDR1 is ENHRY and CDR2 is SYGVKD. V trimming: 6 bases; J trimming: 2 bases; junction bases outside the gene matches: 5. The CDR3 sequence is 14 residues long. The DNA for the CDR3 is TGTGCCATCAGCCACACAGGGGGTAACACTGAAGCTTTCTTT. Protein product: CAISHTGGNTEAFF.

This chain connects TRBV6-1 to TRBJ2-7; the D is unclear. CDR3 length equals 11 residues. Trimming shortened V by 8 bases and J by 5 bases, and 10 bases separated the two germline ends. CDR1 and CDR2 (germline): MNHNS, SASEGT. The CDR3 loop reads CASEQVNEQYF. For the CDR3, the DNA is TGTGCCAGCGAGCAAGTCAACGAGCAGTACTTC.

This clone was counted between two and nine times. The V call is TRBV6-5, the J call TRBJ1-2; the D gene is possibly TRBD1 (6 bases). V lost 0 bases to trimming and J lost 4 bases, with 12 bases between them. Germline V gives CDR1 MNHEY, CDR2 SVGAGI. The CDR3 is 15 residues long. CDR3 in DNA: TGTGCCAGCAGTTACTCGAGTGGGGGCAGCTATGGCTACACCTTC. It specifies CASSYSSGGSYGYTF.

This chain links TRBV13 with TRBJ1-2, with TRBD1 matching over 9 bases. From germline, CDR1 is PRHDT and CDR2 FYEKMQ (reference sequence). The CDR3 is made up of 14 amino acids. V shed 4 bases, J shed 7 bases, and the junction held 7 bases outside the gene matches. Here the CDR3 DNA reads TGTGCCAGCAGCTCGGGAACAGGGGGCGTTGGCTACACCTTC. Its translation: CASSSGTGGVGYTF.

J is TRBJ1-2 and V is TRBV5-1, with D uncertain. Germline assignment: CDR1 SGHRS and CDR2 YFSETQ. The CDR3 is 14 amino acids. Trimming removed 4 bases from V and 4 bases from J, with 14 bases in between. In nucleotides, the CDR3 is TGCGCCAGCAGCGACGGTCTGGGAGGCTATGGCTACACCTTC. The encoded protein is CASSDGLGGYGYTF.

V gene TRBV6-5 combines with J gene TRBJ2-1, with D unclear. CDR1 and CDR2 from the germline V gene are MNHEY and SVGAGI. The CDR3 is 13 amino acids. The V gene lost 6 bases and the J gene lost 7 bases, with 13 bases spanning the gap. This chain's CDR3 is CASSPSTGNEQFF. CDR3 DNA sequence: TGTGCCAGCAGCCCAAGCACCGGGAATGAGCAGTTCTTC.

This clone was observed a few times. V usage is TRBV19 and J usage is TRBJ2-6; D may be TRBD2 (6 bases). V lost 4 bases and J 0 bases, leaving 7 bases between the germline ends. This CDR3 comprises 15 residues. CDR1 and CDR2 from the germline V gene are LNHDA and SQIVND (reference sequence). The CDR3 DNA reads TGTGCCAGTAGTAACGGGGGCTCTGGGGCCAACGTCCTGACTTTC. Its translation: CASSNGGSGANVLTF. The whole variable domain, filled in from reference TRBV19 and TRBJ2-6, reads DGGITQSPKYLFRKEGQNVTLSCEQNLNHDAMYWYRQDPGQGLRLIYYSQIVNDFQKGDIAEGYSVSREKKESFPLTVTSAQKNPTAFYLCASSNGGSGANVLTFGAGSRLTVL.

In its sample, this clone was seen once. The chain uses TRBV2 and TRBJ2-5; 7 positions agree with TRBD1. The DNA end favors TRBJ2-7, so the J call may be wrong. This CDR3 is 15 amino acids long. From germline, CDR1 is SNHLY and CDR2 FYNNEI. CDR3 in amino acids: CASSEGTARSYEQYF. The CDR3 coding sequence is TGTGCCAGCTCTGAAGGGACAGCTCGCTCCTACGAGCAGTACTTC.

The chain combines TRBV9 with TRBJ2-2; TRBD1 agrees at 7 bases. This CDR3 comprises 16 residues. Germline V gene lookup returns CDR1 SGDLS and CDR2 YYNGEE. The V gene end was trimmed by 1 base and the J gene end by 1 base; junction bases not matched to a gene: 4. The CDR3 region has the DNA TGTGCCAGCAGCGTATCAGGGGGTGGGAACACCGGGGAGCTGTTTTTT. Its translation: CASSVSGGGNTGELFF.

The CDR3 DNA reads as TGCGCCAGCAGCTTGGGGGGACTTGGGGATACGCAGTATTTT. Translation gives CASSLGGLGDTQYF. This rearrangement joins TRBV5-1 to TRBJ2-3; the D gene is possibly TRBD2 (6 bases). Per germline, CDR1 SGHRS and CDR2 YFSETQ. There are 14 residues in the CDR3. V was clipped by 0 bases and J by 6 bases, with 11 bases between them.

The CDR3 loop reads CASSAHPGTSYEQYF. CDR3 in DNA: TGTGCCAGCAGTGCCCATCCCGGGACATCGTACGAGCAGTACTTC. V is TRBV28 and J is TRBJ2-7, with a tentative D call TRBD1 (6 bases). The CDR3 runs 15 residues. Looked up from germline, CDR1 is MDHEN and CDR2 is SYDVKM. Deletions cut 5 bases from V and 4 bases from J, with 18 bases between.

The rearrangement links TRBV21-1 to TRBJ1-1. TRBV21-1 represents a pseudogene. CDR3 length equals 16 residues. CDR3 amino acids: CASSKGAGRGSTEAFF. The CDR3 DNA reads as TGTGCCAGCAGCAAGGGGGCCGGGAGGGGGTCCACTGAAGCTTTCTTT.

V is TRBV19 and J is TRBJ2-6, with TRBD1 matching 12 bases. The ends lost 9 bases at V and 4 bases at J; junction bases unmatched: 10. Germline CDR1 reads LNHDA; CDR2 reads SQIVND (reference sequence). The CDR3 extends over 17 amino acids. CDR3 DNA: TGTGCCAGCCTGCCGGGACAGGGGGCGCGAGGGGCCAACGTCCTGACTTTC. This encodes CASLPGQGARGANVLTF.

The chain has TRBV27 and TRBJ2-2; possibly TRBD2 for D (6 bases). Trimming left V 1 base short and J 2 bases short, with 17 bases between. CDR3 length equals 18 residues. The germline CDR1 and CDR2 sequences are MNHEY and SMNVEV (reference sequence). The CDR3 sequence is CASSLWRGGIGNTGELFF. In nucleotides, the CDR3 is TGTGCCAGCAGTTTATGGCGGGGCGGGATAGGAAACACCGGGGAGCTGTTTTTT.

This sequence joins TRBV6-5 and TRBJ1-1, with 7 bases aligning to TRBD1. V lost 7 bases, J lost 5 bases, and 10 bases stayed unmatched. The CDR3 sequence is 14 residues long. CDR1 and CDR2 from the germline V gene are MNHEY and SVGAGI. The CDR3 spells CASTPGTVATEAFF. CDR3 in DNA: TGTGCCAGCACCCCCGGGACAGTCGCGACTGAAGCTTTCTTT.

The chain is built from TRBV19 and TRBJ2-5; possible D gene TRBD2, 5 bases. CDR1 and CDR2 (germline): LNHDA, SQIVND (reference sequence). Trimming shortened V by 7 bases and J by 3 bases, and 6 bases separated the two germline ends. The CDR3 spans 11 residues. This chain's CDR3 is CASTGEETQYF. DNA for the CDR3: TGTGCCAGTACCGGGGAAGAGACCCAGTACTTC. The entire variable domain, with the rest obtained from reference TRBV19 and TRBJ2-5, is as follows: DGGITQSPKYLFRKEGQNVTLSCEQNLNHDAMYWYRQDPGQGLRLIYYSQIVNDFQKGDIAEGYSVSREKKESFPLTVTSAQKNPTAFYLCASTGEETQYFGPGTRLLVL.

CDR3 residues: CASSHRGWASGIEPYEQYF. The DNA of the CDR3 is TGTGCCAGCAGCCATCGGGGTTGGGCTAGCGGGATCGAGCCCTACGAGCAGTACTTC. The chain employs TRBV11-3 and TRBJ2-5; 9 bases line up with TRBD2. Judging by the DNA end, TRBJ2-7 fits better; the J call may be wrong. This CDR3 spans 19 amino acids. Germline values: CDR1 SGHNT, CDR2 YENEEA.

This rearrangement joins TRBV9 to TRBJ2-1; 11 nucleotides match TRBD2. Germline lookup yields CDR1 SGDLS and CDR2 YYNGEE. CDR3 length equals 15 residues. The V and J ends lost 4 bases and 3 bases, in that order; junction bases with no gene match: 3. CDR3 in DNA: TGTGCCAGCAGCCAGGGACTAGCGGACTACAATGAGCAGTTCTTC. This sequence encodes CASSQGLADYNEQFF.

V and J are TRBV19 and TRBJ2-1, with D perhaps matching TRBD1 (5 bases). The germline gives CDR1 LNHDA, CDR2 SQIVND (reference sequence). Trimming cost V 3 bases and J 8 bases, with 14 bases left between them. This CDR3 contains 14 residues. CDR3 sequence reads: CASSILGARDEQFF. CDR3 nucleotides: TGTGCCAGTAGTATCCTAGGGGCGCGAGATGAGCAGTTCTTC.

This chain connects TRBV7-3 to TRBJ1-1; 8 nucleotides line up with TRBD1. Germline CDR1 and CDR2: SGHTA and FQGTGA. The ends lost 2 bases at V and 10 bases at J; junction bases unmatched: 6. CDR3 length: 13 residues. This chain's CDR3 is CASSLGQGRRAFF. CDR3 bases: TGTGCCAGCAGCTTAGGACAGGGACGTCGAGCTTTCTTT.

The chain couples TRBV2 to TRBJ1-1; no clear D gene. CDR3 size: 14 residues. CDR1 SNHLY and CDR2 FYNNEI come from the germline V gene. Trimming cost V 4 bases and J 6 bases, with 15 bases left between them. The DNA of the CDR3 is TGTGCCAGCAGTGCGGGGAGCGGGATACCTGAAGCTTTCTTT. This sequence encodes CASSAGSGIPEAFF.

V usage is TRBV19 and J usage is TRBJ2-4, with D possibly matching TRBD2 (5 bases). The CDR3 spans 13 residues. Germline CDR1 LNHDA, CDR2 SQIVND (reference sequence). V lost 3 bases and J lost 9, with 12 bases in between. The CDR3 is CASSISGKGIQYF. The CDR3 nucleotides are TGTGCCAGTAGTATTTCGGGGAAGGGCATTCAGTACTTC. Using reference TRBV19 and TRBJ2-4 for the parts outside the CDR3, the full variable domain is DGGITQSPKYLFRKEGQNVTLSCEQNLNHDAMYWYRQDPGQGLRLIYYSQIVNDFQKGDIAEGYSVSREKKESFPLTVTSAQKNPTAFYLCASSISGKGIQYFGAGTRLSVL.

This rearrangement joins TRBV6-5 to TRBJ2-2; 8 bases are a match to TRBD1. J lost 8 bases, V lost 2 bases, and 4 bases had no gene match. This CDR3 has 14 amino acids. The germline V gene has CDR1 MNHEY and CDR2 SVGAGI. In DNA form, the CDR3 reads TGTGCCAGCAGTTACCGGGACAGGTTAGGGGAGCTGTTTTTT. Translation: CASSYRDRLGELFF.

The V gene is TRBV7-2, the J gene TRBJ1-1; D possibly corresponds to TRBD1 (5 bases). Between the trimmed V and J ends, which lost 1 base and 0 bases, there was a span of 6 bases. The V gene's germline CDR1 is SGHTA and CDR2 FQGNSA. This CDR3 has 14 amino acids. The CDR3 coding sequence is TGTGCCAGCAGCTTAGTCAGGGTGAACACTGAAGCTTTCTTT. Translation gives CASSLVRVNTEAFF.

This clone was seen just once. CDR3 DNA sequence: TGTGCCAGCCGCACCCCCGGGACAGGGGGATTCTATGGCTACACCTTC. The encoded protein is CASRTPGTGGFYGYTF. The chain combines TRBV6-6 with TRBJ1-2; 11 bases map to TRBD1. The CDR3 covers 16 residues. Trimming cost V 8 bases and J 4 bases; bases outside gene matches: 12. Germline CDR1 reads MNHNY; CDR2 reads SVGAGI (reference sequence).

The V and J genes are TRBV18 and TRBJ1-5; 9 bases are shared with TRBD1. Germline V CDR1 and CDR2: KGHSH, LQKENI. V shed 1 base and J 1 base; nucleotides not matched to a gene: 11. There are 19 residues in the CDR3. DNA of the CDR3: TGTGCCAGCTCACCACTAAGGACAGGGGCGCTTTCGAGCAATCAGCCCCAGCATTTT. Its translation: CASSPLRTGALSSNQPQHF.

The chain has TRBV19 and TRBJ2-1; 10 bases are a match to TRBD2. V was clipped by 2 bases and J by 8 bases; unmatched bases: 12. The CDR3 is made up of 17 amino acids. Looked up from germline, CDR1 is LNHDA and CDR2 is SQIVND (reference sequence). The CDR3 sequence: CASSIPSGGVVVHEQFF. The CDR3 nucleotides are TGTGCCAGTAGTATACCGAGCGGGGGGGTGGTTGTGCATGAGCAGTTCTTC.

This clone turned up a few times. The CDR3 spells CASSLGGQGSYEQYF. In DNA form, the CDR3 reads TGCGCCAGCAGCTTGGGGGGACAGGGTTCCTACGAGCAGTACTTC. The chain uses TRBV5-1 and TRBJ2-7, with 9 nucleotides matching TRBD1. The germline CDR1 and CDR2 sequences are SGHRS and YFSETQ. The length of the CDR3 is 15 residues. Losses at the gene ends were 0 bases for V and 1 base for J; bases not matched to a gene: 2.

The J gene is TRBJ1-6, the V gene TRBV28; tentative D call: TRBD1 (6 bases). The CDR3 runs 14 residues. V lost 7 bases to trimming and J lost 11 bases, with 18 bases between them. Germline CDR1 reads MDHEN; CDR2 reads SYDVKM. This chain's CDR3 is CASTRDTGIAPLHF. CDR3 sequence (DNA): TGTGCCAGCACCCGGGACACTGGAATCGCACCCCTCCACTTT.